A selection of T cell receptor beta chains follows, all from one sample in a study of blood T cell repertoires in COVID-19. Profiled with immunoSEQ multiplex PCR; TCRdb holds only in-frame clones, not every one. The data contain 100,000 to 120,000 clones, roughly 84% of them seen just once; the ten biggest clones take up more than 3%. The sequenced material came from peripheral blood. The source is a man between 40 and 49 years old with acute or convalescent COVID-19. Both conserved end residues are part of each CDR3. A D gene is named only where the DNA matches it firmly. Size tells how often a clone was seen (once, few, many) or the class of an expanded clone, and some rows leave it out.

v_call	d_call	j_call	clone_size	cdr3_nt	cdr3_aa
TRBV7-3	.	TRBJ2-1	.	TGTGCCAGCCAGCGGGCGGGCTCTAATGAGCAGTTCTTC	CASQRAGSNEQFF
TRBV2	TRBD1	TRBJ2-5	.	TGTGCCAGCAGTGTAAATCCAGGGGGCGGATCAGAGACCCAGTACTTC	CASSVNPGGGSETQYF
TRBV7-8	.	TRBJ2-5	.	TGTGCCAGCAGCTTATGGGGGCAGCAAGAGACCCAGTACTTC	CASSLWGQQETQYF
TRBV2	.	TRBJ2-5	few	TGTGCCAGCAGTGGGACAGTCCAAGAGACCCAGTACTTC	CASSGTVQETQYF
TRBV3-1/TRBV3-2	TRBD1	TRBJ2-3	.	TGTGCCAGCAGCCAACTTGGACAGGGGGGGGATACGCAGTATTTT	CASSQLGQGGDTQYF
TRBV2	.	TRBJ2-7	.	TGTGCCAGCAGTGAATTCTTGGCGGGAGAGCAGTACTTC	CASSEFLAGEQYF
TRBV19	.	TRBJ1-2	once	TGTGCCAGTAGTATGTGGACAACCAACTATGGCTACACCTTC	CASSMWTTNYGYTF
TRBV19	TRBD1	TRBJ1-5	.	TGTGCCAGTACGGACAGGGGCGATTATCAGCCCCAGCATTTT	CASTDRGDYQPQHF
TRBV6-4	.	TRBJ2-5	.	TGTGCCAGCAGCGAACATCAGGGGGAGACCCAGTACTTC	CASSEHQGETQYF
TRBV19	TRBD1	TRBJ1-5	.	TGTGCCAGTCGGACAGGGGCGGGGCAGCCCCAGCATTTT	CASRTGAGQPQHF
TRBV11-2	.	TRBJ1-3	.	TGTGCCAGCAGTGGCAGCCCCAGGGACTCTGGAAACACCATATATTTT	CASSGSPRDSGNTIYF
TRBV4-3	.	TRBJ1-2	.	TGCGCCAGCAGCCAAGATCGGCAGGGGTGGACTGGCTACACCTTC	CASSQDRQGWTGYTF
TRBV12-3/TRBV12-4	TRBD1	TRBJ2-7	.	TGTGCCAGCAGCCCGACAGGGGCCTACGAGCAGTACTTC	CASSPTGAYEQYF
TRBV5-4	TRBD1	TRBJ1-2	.	TGTGCCACCCGGGACAGCCGAACTAACTATGGCTACACCTTC	CATRDSRTNYGYTF
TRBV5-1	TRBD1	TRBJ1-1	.	TGCGCCAGCAGCCAGGGACAGGGGTCTTCCCACACTGAAGCTTTCTTT	CASSQGQGSSHTEAFF
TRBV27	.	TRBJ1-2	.	TGTGCCAGCAGTTTATCGATTGGACAGTACTATGGCTACACCTTC	CASSLSIGQYYGYTF
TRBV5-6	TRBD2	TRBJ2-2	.	TGTGCCAGCAGGCCGGGACTATGGACCGGGGAGCTGTTTTTT	CASRPGLWTGELFF
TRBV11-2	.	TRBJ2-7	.	TGTGCCAGCAGCCATCCCGGACTGGCCTACGAGCAGTACTTC	CASSHPGLAYEQYF
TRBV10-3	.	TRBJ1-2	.	TGTGCCATCAGTGAGGGCGGCAGCAACTATGGCTACACCTTC	CAISEGGSNYGYTF
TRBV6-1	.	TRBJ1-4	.	TGTGCCAGCAGTGAACTGGGGGCAGATGAAAAACTGTTTTTT	CASSELGADEKLFF
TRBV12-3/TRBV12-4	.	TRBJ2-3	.	TGTGCCAGCAGCCGTGACTCGCCCCGGTATTTT	CASSRDSPRYF
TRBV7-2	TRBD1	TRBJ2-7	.	TGTGCCAGCAGCTCCCGGACAGGTTATGACTACGAGCAGTACTTC	CASSSRTGYDYEQYF
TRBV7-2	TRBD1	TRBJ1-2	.	TGTGCCAGCAGCCTCAAGACAGGGACGCTCTACTATGGCTACACCTTC	CASSLKTGTLYYGYTF
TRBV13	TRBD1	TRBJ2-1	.	TGTGCCAGCAGCTTAATGTGGGACAGGGCCTACAATGAGCAGTTCTTC	CASSLMWDRAYNEQFF
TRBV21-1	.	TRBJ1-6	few	TGTGCCAGCAGCGGCCCTACACAGGGGCGGAATTCACCCCTCCACTTT	CASSGPTQGRNSPLHF
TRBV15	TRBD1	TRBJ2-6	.	TGTGCCACCAGCGTTGCTTTCGGGACAGGGAAGGCTGGGGCCAACGTCCTGACTTTC	CATSVAFGTGKAGANVLTF
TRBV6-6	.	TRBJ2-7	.	TGTGCCAGCAAGCCAGGACTCCTTTCCAACGAGCAGTACTTC	CASKPGLLSNEQYF
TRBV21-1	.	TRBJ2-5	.	.	CASSKVGLGTGGAGEETQYF
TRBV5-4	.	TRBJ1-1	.	TGTGCCAGCAGTTACGTGGTCGGAGCCGGGGGAGAAGCTTTCTTT	CASSYVVGAGGEAFF
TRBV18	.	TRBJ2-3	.	TGTGCCAGCTCACCATGGACACCTCAGGGCCTTACGCAGTATTTT	CASSPWTPQGLTQYF
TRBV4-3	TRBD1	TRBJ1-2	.	TGCGCCAGCAGCCATTCGGACAGGAGACCTAACTATGGCTACACCTTC	CASSHSDRRPNYGYTF
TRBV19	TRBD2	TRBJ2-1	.	TGTGCCAGTAGTATATCAGTGTCCGCGGGGGGTTTTTACAATGAGCAGTTCTTC	CASSISVSAGGFYNEQFF
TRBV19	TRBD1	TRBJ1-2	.	TGTGCCAGTAGTATGCCCACCCTCCCTCCAGGGGGCGAGAACTATGGCTACACCTTC	CASSMPTLPPGGENYGYTF